The clone carrying this TCR beta chain appeared a few times. Its specificity is not known. Within the sample, other DNA sequences also encode this same CDR3. Expressed TCRB transcripts got sequenced, as all isolated RNA was reverse transcribed. Sequenced by immunoSEQ multiplex PCR; TCRdb stores in-frame clones only, minus some. The sample has over 150,000 clones, about 9.3% seen once; the top ten hold around 0.5%. This entry comes from a study of beta chain features in type 1 diabetes. Study-wide points: Researchers report that Type 1 diabetes patients had moderately but significantly shorter TCRB CDR3s across all four CD4+ subsets.

The source of this sequence is a young man with type 1 diabetes. Sequencing was carried out using central memory CD4+ T cells from blood.

In DNA form, the CDR3 reads TGTGCCAGCAGCCGGACTAGCGGATACAATGAGCAGTTCTTC. Its protein is CASSRTSGYNEQFF. The V call is TRBV9, the J call TRBJ2-1; 10 positions match TRBD2. The junction had 2 bases not matched to a gene; V was cut back by 4 bases and J by 4 bases. The CDR3 sequence is 14 residues long. The germline V gene encodes CDR1 SGDLS and CDR2 YYNGEE.